This T cell receptor beta chain originates from a study of blood T cell repertoires in COVID-19. As for the study in general: Donors in the United States, Italy and Spain gave samples during acute or convalescent COVID-19. PBMCs, B-cell-depleted T cells, or T cells provided the cDNA or gDNA that made up the material.

In the authors' methods: Reference gene primer amplification in the assay estimated nucleated cell counts. The repertoire was sequenced with immunoSEQ multiplex PCR; TCRdb's copy has only in-frame clones and lacks some. Clonal size and the V and J genes are those of that table, whereas D and trimming came from the DNA. The sample includes 150,000 to 200,000 clones, around 81% of them seen just once. While infection was still active, Seattle patients were enrolled and then followed longitudinally. This sequence was found in a woman older than 75 with COVID-19, enrolled during active disease. Material: peripheral blood.

CDR3 amino acids: CAWEGRRTPAKNIQYF. CDR3 nucleotides: TGTGCCTGGGAAGGGCGGAGGACCCCTGCCAAAAACATTCAGTACTTC. The rearrangement links TRBV30 to TRBJ2-4; TRBD2 is a possible D gene (5 bases). The CDR3 extends over 16 amino acids. V was cut by 5 bases and J by 1 base, with 18 bases left in between. Germline V CDR1 and CDR2: GTSNPN, SVGIG (reference sequence).